Shown below are 5 T cell receptor beta chains from a single sample sequenced in a study of blood T cell repertoires in COVID-19. The data were produced by immunoSEQ multiplex PCR, yet TCRdb's version contains in-frame clones alone and is incomplete. Among 90,000 to 150,000 clones, roughly 89% were seen once, and the ten largest hold about a fifth. The sample was peripheral blood. The receptors here all came from a human donor with acute or convalescent COVID-19. The donor label of this sample is uncertain.

This chain uses TRBV7-9 with TRBJ1-2; 7 bases are a match to TRBD1. Looked up from germline, CDR1 is SEHNR and CDR2 is FQNEAQ (reference sequence). This CDR3 region has 15 residues. V shed 6 bases, J shed 4 bases, and the junction held 11 bases outside the gene matches. CDR3: CASSLPGQLFYGYTF. The DNA of the CDR3 is TGTGCCAGCAGTCTTCCGGGACAGCTATTCTATGGCTACACCTTC.

The V gene is TRBV7-9, the J gene TRBJ2-6, with D possibly being TRBD2 (5 bases). V shed 3 bases and J shed 4 bases, with 7 bases lying between them. Germline CDR1 SEHNR, CDR2 FQNEAQ (reference sequence). This CDR3 has 14 residues. The CDR3, as DNA: TGTGCCAGCAGCTTTGGCGGGGGGGCCAACGTCCTGACTTTC. This translates into CASSFGGGANVLTF.

The chain recombines TRBV27 with TRBJ1-2, with a possible D match to TRBD1 (5 bases). There are 14 residues in the CDR3. V was cut by 4 bases and J by 4 bases, with 13 bases left in between. Per germline, CDR1 MNHEY and CDR2 SMNVEV (reference sequence). The CDR3 reads CASSWKGDSYGYTF. The DNA for the CDR3 is TGTGCCAGCAGTTGGAAAGGGGACTCCTATGGCTACACCTTC.

V is TRBV4-2 and J is TRBJ2-7; D possibly corresponds to TRBD1 (5 bases). The V gene's germline CDR1 is LGHNA and CDR2 YNFKEQ. Trimming shortened V by 3 bases and J by 1 base, and 10 bases separated the two germline ends. The CDR3 is 14 residues long. For the CDR3, the DNA is TGTGCCAGCAGCCAGGAACGACAGTCCTACGAGCAGTACTTC. It encodes CASSQERQSYEQYF.

The V gene is TRBV4-3, the J gene TRBJ1-2, with D possibly TRBD1 on 6 matching bases. Germline values: CDR1 LGHNA, CDR2 YSLEER. Trimming removed 0 bases from V and 4 bases from J, with 15 bases in between. The CDR3 has 16 residues. This chain's CDR3 is CASSQEPADRIYGYTF. The CDR3 DNA reads TGCGCCAGCAGCCAAGAGCCCGCTGACAGGATCTATGGCTACACCTTC.